The table lists the clone carrying this T cell receptor (beta chain) with a few counts. As yet, its antigen is unknown. This entry is derived from a study of beta chain features in type 1 diabetes. General study points: Whether TCRB rearrangement is influenced by HLA type was left unresolved in this analysis.

Sequencing targeted expressed TCRB transcripts, as all isolated RNA had been reverse transcribed. The protocol was immunoSEQ multiplex PCR, while the TCRdb copy is restricted to in-frame clones and leaves out a portion. The table records 200,000 to 250,000 clones, 9.5% to 13% of them present only once. V shed 7 bases, J shed 3 bases, and the junction held 8 bases outside the gene matches. CDR3 size: 15 residues. From germline, CDR1 is MNHNY and CDR2 SVGAGI (reference sequence). The receptor comes from a young man in good health. The material sequenced was central memory CD4+ T cells from blood. The chain uses TRBV6-6 and TRBJ2-1; the match to TRBD2 covers 8 bases. The chain's CDR3 is CASIRTSGGYNEQFF. The CDR3, as DNA: TGTGCCAGCATTAGGACCAGCGGGGGCTACAATGAGCAGTTCTTC.